This T cell receptor (beta chain) was captured in a study of blood T cells in healthy people across ages (dated by TCRdb to between 2014 and 2016). Concerning the study at large: In model experiments, template switching captured about one uniquely barcoded TCR beta cDNA molecule for every two T cells. Age-related changes in TCR beta repertoire diversity were measured in the study by deep sequencing normalized with unique cDNA molecular identifiers. The donors were divided into four age groups: young (average approximately 17 years), middle-aged (around 41), aged (approximately 59) and long-lived (about 90). For two donors (one aged 18 to 29 and one aged 80 or older), the study analyzed two additional independent replicas of 1 million unique cDNA reads from the same blood draw. Overall results and qualifications from the work: A strong correlation was found between observed TCR beta diversity and the percentage of naive T cells measured by flow cytometry. Compared with the aged group, the long-lived group had more naive CD4+ T cells, fewer expanded clones and increased TCR diversity, a pattern suggesting age selection. Estimates of total diversity based on one million sequenced T cells were regarded as lower bounds and as underestimates. Because the CMV infection status of the donors was unknown, age-related changes in expanded clonotypes may potentially have been confounded. Conclusive comparison of naive and antigen-experienced compartments was prevented by the profiling of bulk unsorted PBMCs. As age increased, observed TCR beta diversity per million T cells dropped in a roughly linear way, and a significant reduction was already evident by age approximately 40.

The roughly 39 donors, aged roughly 6 to 90 years, were systemically healthy Caucasian individuals from Russia. Each donor gave around 9 milliliters of peripheral blood, collected into EDTA-treated Vacutainer tubes. Ficoll-Paque density-gradient centrifugation was used to isolate PBMCs, with at least 7 million per sample. Total RNA was extracted from PBMCs with Trizol reagent, with at least 5.5 micrograms obtained per sample. For every donor, flow cytometry on a PBMC aliquot measured the percentage of naive CD45RAhigh/CD27high T cells. The method behind the library was 5' RACE. This sample was sequenced with an Illumina HiSeq 2500. The second PCR ran for roughly 7 to 12 cycles and used a J-beta primer mix along with a sample-barcoded 5' primer. Each TCR beta cDNA molecule received a unique molecular identifier from a template-switch 5' adaptor carrying 12 random nucleotides. Each sample yielded at least 2.5 million CDR3-containing paired-end reads. All of the RNA was converted into first-strand cDNA using the Mint cDNA synthesis kit, with a TRBC-specific oligonucleotide serving as the primer. Following uracil-DNA glycosylase treatment, all cDNA underwent a first 18-cycle PCR with the universal primers M1SS and BC2_uni_R. The authors processed their data as follows. Each sample was normalized by randomly selecting 1 million high-quality reads, each carrying a distinct molecular identifier. Instead of being binned into consensus sequences, reads with shared molecular identifiers were discarded. MiTCR, run with a Q25 quality threshold and the strictest error-elimination algorithm, handled CDR3 identification, clonotype clustering and error correction. A nonparametric unseen species model with Euler transformation was used to estimate lower-bound total TCR beta diversity. The public reads were run again by TCRdb, first through fastp at Q25 and then through MiXCR, and only productive beta chains were kept. Each entry merges the rows of one CDR3 protein and shows their most common DNA and genes. Here the V and J calls rest on TCRdb's processing, not on the authors' analysis. This sample lists hundreds of thousands of distinct CDR3 sequences; roughly 25% were detected once. The ten largest account for more than 7.5% of the sample.

In this sample, this clonotype turned up a few times. The clone's antigen remains unknown. The record has no base qualities; no much larger clone is one base away. The sample was also reused in another study, on T cells of mothers and their children. As the second publication notes: Donors were nine systemically healthy Caucasian individuals: three mothers and their six children. cDNA synthesis consumed the entire amount of extracted RNA, loaded at 1.5 ug RNA in each 15 ul reaction. In the second PCR, the M1S primer added sample barcodes and 2-4 random nucleotides. More than 9 million TCR beta CDR3 reads were obtained from each mother, and roughly 3 million reads were obtained from each child. Thymic selection shapes the output of TCR recombination in a similar way in related and unrelated pairs, and inherited differences have a minor effect. Normalized repertoire overlap was always found to be slightly, but never significantly, higher in related mother-child pairs than in unrelated mother-child pairs. Persistent microchimeric T cell clones were not detected, at a sensitivity of about 99 clones per million clonotypes. Deep NGS was used in the study to compare the TCR beta repertoires of mothers and children and to look for features that separate related mother-child pairs from unrelated individuals. The mean age was around 42 +/- 4 years for the mothers and approximately 11 +/- 4 years for the children. Libraries were sequenced on Illumina HiSeq 2000 with 100+100 nt paired-end reads after adapter ligation with NEBNext reagents. To prevent cross-contamination, the mother and child libraries were prepared a month apart and were sequenced in separate runs. Between roughly 500,000 and 2,300,000 distinct TCR beta clonotypes were identified per donor. Naive TCR beta clonotypes were estimated from low-frequency clonotypes matched to each donor's FACS-determined naive share, without sorting.

The source is a boy younger than 18 in good health. Material for sequencing was blood.

The CDR3 protein is CASSTGQGSYNEQFF. The DNA reads as follows: TGTGCCAGTAGTACCGGACAGGGCTCCTACAATGAGCAGTTCTTC. The chain was built from TRBV19 and TRBJ2-1; 8 middle bases align to TRBD1. Trimming accounts for 4 bases at V and 0 bases at J, while the number of junction bases matched to no gene is 2. The germline V gene (reference sequence) sets CDR1 to LNHDA and CDR2 to SQIVND. From its cysteine to its phenylalanine, the CDR3 spans 15 amino acids. Only the CDR3 DNA stays, 45 bases, in frame from base 1.